This TCR beta chain was recorded in a study of cytomegalovirus exposure and HLA in healthy donors. Whole-study results and caveats: Several V segments, TRBV6-2 and TRBV6-3 among them, could not be told apart and were dropped.

The germline V gene has CDR1 MNHEY and CDR2 SMNVEV (reference sequence). The trim removed 4 bases at V and 15 bases at J, leaving 6 bases unmatched. This CDR3 spans 14 amino acids. As for this clone: Its antigen is as yet unknown.

PCR was performed using 60 Vbeta and 13 Jbeta primers. Here immunoSEQ multiplex PCR was the method, and the copy in TCRdb shows in-frame clones only, minus some. The table records some 200,000 clones, about 86% of them present only once. The chain joins TRBV27 to TRBJ2-1, with 16 bases aligning to TRBD2. The TCR sequence derives from a woman in her 30s in good health and CMV-seronegative. Sequencing was performed on PBMCs. The CDR3 nucleotides read TGTGCCAGCAGTTCGGGACTAGCGGGGGGGGAATGGTTCTTC. Its protein product is CASSSGLAGGEWFF.